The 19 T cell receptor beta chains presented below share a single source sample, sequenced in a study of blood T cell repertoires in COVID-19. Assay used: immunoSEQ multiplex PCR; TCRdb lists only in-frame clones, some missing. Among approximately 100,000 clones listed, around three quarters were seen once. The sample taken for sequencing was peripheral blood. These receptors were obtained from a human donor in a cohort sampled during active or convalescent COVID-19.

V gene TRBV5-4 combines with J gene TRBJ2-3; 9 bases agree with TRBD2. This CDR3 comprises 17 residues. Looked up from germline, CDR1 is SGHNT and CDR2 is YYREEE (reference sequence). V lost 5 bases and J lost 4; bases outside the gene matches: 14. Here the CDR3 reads CASRAGGYSSSSDTQYF. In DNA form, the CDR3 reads TGTGCCAGCAGGGCGGGGGGGTACTCCAGTAGTTCAGATACGCAGTATTTT.

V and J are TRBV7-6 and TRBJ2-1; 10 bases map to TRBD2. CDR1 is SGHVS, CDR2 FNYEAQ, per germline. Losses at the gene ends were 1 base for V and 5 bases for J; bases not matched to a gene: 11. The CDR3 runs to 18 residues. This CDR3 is CASSLDTKRGGTNNEQFF. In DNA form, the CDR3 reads TGTGCCAGCAGCTTAGACACAAAGCGGGGGGGCACAAACAATGAGCAGTTCTTC.

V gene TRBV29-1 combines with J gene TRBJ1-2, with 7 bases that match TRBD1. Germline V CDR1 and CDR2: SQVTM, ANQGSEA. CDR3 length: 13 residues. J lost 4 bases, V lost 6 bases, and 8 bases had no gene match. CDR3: CSVSTGSRYGYTF. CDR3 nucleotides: TGCAGCGTATCGACAGGGAGCCGCTATGGCTACACCTTC.

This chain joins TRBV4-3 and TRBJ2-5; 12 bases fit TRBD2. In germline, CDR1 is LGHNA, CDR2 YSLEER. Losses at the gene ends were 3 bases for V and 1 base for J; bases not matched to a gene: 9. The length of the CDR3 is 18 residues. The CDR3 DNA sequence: TGCGCCAGCAGCCAGATTGGGCGACTAGCGGGGGCCCAAGAGACCCAGTACTTC. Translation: CASSQIGRLAGAQETQYF.

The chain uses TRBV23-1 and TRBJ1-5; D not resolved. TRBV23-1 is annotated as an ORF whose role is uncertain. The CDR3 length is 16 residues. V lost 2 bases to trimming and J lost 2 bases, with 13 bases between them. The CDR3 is CASSQPTPWGNQPQHF. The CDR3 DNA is TGCGCCAGCAGTCAACCGACACCCTGGGGCAATCAGCCCCAGCATTTT.

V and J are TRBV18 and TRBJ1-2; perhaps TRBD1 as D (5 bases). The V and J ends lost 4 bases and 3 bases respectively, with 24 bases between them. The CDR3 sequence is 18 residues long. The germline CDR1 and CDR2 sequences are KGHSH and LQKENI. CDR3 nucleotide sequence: TGTGCCAGCTCACGAACGACCCAAGGCGGGGGTAGAGACTATGGCTACACCTTC. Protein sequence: CASSRTTQGGGRDYGYTF.

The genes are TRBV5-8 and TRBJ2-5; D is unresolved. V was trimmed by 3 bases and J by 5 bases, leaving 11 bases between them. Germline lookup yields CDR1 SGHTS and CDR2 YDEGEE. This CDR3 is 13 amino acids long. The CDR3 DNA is TGTGCCAGCAGCTCTGACCCGGAGGAGACCCAGTACTTC. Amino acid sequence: CASSSDPEETQYF.

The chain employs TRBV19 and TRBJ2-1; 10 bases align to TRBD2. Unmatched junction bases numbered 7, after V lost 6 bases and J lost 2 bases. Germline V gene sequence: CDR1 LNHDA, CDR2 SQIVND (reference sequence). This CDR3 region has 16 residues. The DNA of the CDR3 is TGTGCCAGTAGGACCATCACTAGCGGGACCTACAATGAGCAGTTCTTC. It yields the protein CASRTITSGTYNEQFF.

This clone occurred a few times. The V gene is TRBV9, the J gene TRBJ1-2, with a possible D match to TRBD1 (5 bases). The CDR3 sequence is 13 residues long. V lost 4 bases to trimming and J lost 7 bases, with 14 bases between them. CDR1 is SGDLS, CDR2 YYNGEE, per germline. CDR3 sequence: CASSRDQGSGYTF. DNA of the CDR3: TGTGCCAGCAGCCGAGATCAGGGCTCTGGCTACACCTTC.

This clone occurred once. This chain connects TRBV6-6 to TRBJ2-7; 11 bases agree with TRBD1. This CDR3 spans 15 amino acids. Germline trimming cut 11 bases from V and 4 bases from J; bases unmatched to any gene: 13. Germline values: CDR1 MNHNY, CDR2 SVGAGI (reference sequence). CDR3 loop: CAAREVGQGAYEQYF. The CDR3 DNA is TGTGCCGCCCGGGAGGTCGGACAGGGGGCATACGAGCAGTACTTC.

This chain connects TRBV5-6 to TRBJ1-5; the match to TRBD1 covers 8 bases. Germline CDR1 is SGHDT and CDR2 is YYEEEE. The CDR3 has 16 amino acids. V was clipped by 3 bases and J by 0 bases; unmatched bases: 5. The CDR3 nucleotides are TGTGCCAGCAGCTCCTGGACAGGGATTAGCAATCAGCCCCAGCATTTT. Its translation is CASSSWTGISNQPQHF.

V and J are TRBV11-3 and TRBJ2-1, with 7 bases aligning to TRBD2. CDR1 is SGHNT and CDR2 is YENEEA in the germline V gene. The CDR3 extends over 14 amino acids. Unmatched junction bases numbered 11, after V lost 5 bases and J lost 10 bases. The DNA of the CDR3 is TGTGCCAGCAGCCCAGCGGGAATCCCTTGGGAGCAGTTCTTC. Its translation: CASSPAGIPWEQFF. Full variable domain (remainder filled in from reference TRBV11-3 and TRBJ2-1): EAGVVQSPRYKIIEKKQPVAFWCNPISGHNTLYWYLQNLGQGPELLIRYENEEAVDDSQLPKDRFSAERLKGVDSTLKIQPAELGDSAVYLCASSPAGIPWEQFFGPGTRLTVL.

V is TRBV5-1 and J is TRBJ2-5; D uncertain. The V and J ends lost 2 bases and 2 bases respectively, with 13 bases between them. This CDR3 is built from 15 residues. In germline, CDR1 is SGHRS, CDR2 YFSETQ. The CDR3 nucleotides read TGCGCCAGCAGCTTCGGAGCGAGGAATCAAGAGACCCAGTACTTC. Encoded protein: CASSFGARNQETQYF.

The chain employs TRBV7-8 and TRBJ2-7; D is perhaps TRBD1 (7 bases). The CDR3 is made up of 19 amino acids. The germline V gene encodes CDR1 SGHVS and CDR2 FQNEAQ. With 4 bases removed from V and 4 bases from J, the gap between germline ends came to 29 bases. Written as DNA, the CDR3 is TGTGCCAGCAGCTACATACAGGGGACGGCGCGGGATCCAAGGTACGAGCAGTACTTC. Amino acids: CASSYIQGTARDPRYEQYF.

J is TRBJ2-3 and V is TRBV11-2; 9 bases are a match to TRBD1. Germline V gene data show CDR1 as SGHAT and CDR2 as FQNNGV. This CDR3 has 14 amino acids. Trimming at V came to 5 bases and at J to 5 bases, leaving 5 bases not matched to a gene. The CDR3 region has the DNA TGTGCCAGCAGCGGACAGGGACAGGGAGATACGCAGTATTTT. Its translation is CASSGQGQGDTQYF.

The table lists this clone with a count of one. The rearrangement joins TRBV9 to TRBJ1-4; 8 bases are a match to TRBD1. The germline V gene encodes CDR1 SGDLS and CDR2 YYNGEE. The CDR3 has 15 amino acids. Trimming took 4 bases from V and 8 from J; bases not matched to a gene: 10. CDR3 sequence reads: CASSPGAGGWEKLFF. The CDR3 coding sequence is TGTGCCAGCAGCCCCGGAGCAGGGGGCTGGGAAAAACTGTTTTTT. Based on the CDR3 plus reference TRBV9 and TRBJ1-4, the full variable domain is DSGVTQTPKHLITATGQRVTLRCSPRSGDLSVYWYQQSLDQGLQFLIQYYNGEERAKGNILERFSAQQFPDLHSELNLSSLELGDSALYFCASSPGAGGWEKLFFGSGTQLSVL.

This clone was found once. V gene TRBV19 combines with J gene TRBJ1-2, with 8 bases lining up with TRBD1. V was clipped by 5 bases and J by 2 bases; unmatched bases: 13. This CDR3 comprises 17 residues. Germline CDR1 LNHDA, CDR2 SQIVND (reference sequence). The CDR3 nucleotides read TGTGCCAGTAGTGTCGCCTCCCACCGACAGGGGAACTATGGCTACACCTTC. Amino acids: CASSVASHRQGNYGYTF.

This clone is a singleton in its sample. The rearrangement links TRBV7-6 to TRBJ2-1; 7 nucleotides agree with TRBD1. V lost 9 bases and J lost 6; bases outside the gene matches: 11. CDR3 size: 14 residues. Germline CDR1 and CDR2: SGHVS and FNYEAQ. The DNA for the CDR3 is TGTGCCAGGGAACAGGGGAGAAAGGGCAATGAGCAGTTCTTC. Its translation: CAREQGRKGNEQFF.

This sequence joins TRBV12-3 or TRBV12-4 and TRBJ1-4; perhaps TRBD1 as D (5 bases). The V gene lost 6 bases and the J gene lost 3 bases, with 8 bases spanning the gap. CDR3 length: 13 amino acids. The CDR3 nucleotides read TGTGCCAGCAGGGGGCTGCCTAATGAAAAACTGTTTTTT. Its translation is CASRGLPNEKLFF.